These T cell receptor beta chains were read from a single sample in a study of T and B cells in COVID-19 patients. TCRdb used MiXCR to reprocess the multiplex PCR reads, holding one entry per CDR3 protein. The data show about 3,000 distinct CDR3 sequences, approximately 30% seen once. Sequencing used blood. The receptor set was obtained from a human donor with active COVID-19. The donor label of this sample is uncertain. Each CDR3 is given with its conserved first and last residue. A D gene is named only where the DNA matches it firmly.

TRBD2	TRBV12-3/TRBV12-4	CASNSGGAHTQYF
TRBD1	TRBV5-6	CASSHDRAPRNTQYF
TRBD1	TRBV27	CASSLLGQPPNTEAFF
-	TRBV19	CASSIGKGGQFF
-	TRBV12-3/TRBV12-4	CASSFSGTIDGYTF
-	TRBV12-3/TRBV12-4	CASSPWDRSTDTQYF
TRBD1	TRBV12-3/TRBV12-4	CASSPETGDNYGYTF
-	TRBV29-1	CSVARETGGYTF
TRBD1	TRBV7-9	CASRQTTGAEYNEQFF
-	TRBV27	CASSPGRYGQETQYF
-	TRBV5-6	CASSLVGGSWDTIYF
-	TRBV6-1	CASNNRAPNEKLFF
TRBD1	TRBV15	CATSRDQGDEQFF
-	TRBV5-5	CASSLRQEGNSPLHF
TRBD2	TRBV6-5	CASRNAGGVYEQYF
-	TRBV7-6	CASSLAGRGREQFF
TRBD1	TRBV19	CASSIDFEGTGTLAEAFF
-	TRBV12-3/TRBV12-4	CASSYRGRANYGYTF
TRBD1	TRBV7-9	CASSLTGTFLANTGELFF
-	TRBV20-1	CSAAAGPLFGQPQHF
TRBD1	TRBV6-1	CAGGGQANSANTIYF
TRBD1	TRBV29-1	CSVGVAGGYNEQFF
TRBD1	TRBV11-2	CASSLDRPPETQYF
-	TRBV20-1	CSARPRLGNTGELFF
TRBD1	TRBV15	CATTTSGQGGQTQYF
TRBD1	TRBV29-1	CSVEDRGRQGNYGYTF
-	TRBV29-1	CSGWGGGTEAFF
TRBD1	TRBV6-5	CASSNNRQGPGNTIYF
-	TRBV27	CASSLRRFGTNGYTF
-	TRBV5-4	CASSLNWNGKETQYF
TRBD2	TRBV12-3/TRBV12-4	CASSPGGDSETQYF
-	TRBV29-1	CSVGDWRITDTQYF
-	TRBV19	CASSIARDTEAFF
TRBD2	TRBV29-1	CSVRQTSGNEQFF
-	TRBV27	CATKRDGGDEQFF
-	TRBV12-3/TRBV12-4	CASNLGGQETQYF
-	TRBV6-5	CASSEYRAGNQPQHF
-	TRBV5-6	CASSLVFGGRYEQYF
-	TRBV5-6	CASTFGTAAGQPQHF
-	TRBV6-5	CASSYEGGTEAFF
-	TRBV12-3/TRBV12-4	CASRLGRDEKLFF
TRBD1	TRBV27	CASSLISSGGSLSYTF
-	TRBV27	CASSLGGRESSYNSPLHF
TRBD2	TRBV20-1	CSARVAGGNTGELFF
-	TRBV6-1	CASSDRDGSNEKLFF
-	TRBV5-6	CASSLAPGTGNTIYF
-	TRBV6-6	CASRPPGLRTGELFF
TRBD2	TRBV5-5	CASNLTSGGQVYF
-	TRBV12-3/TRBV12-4	CASSPDSYEQYF
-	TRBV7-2	CASSLVGVDEQYF
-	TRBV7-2	CASSQTGTAQETQYF
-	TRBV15	CATSQDEATAYSNQPQHF
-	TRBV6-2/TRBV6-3	CASSYLGNTEAFF
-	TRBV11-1	CASSFSPGHRIYEQYF
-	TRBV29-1	CSVRGHEKLFF
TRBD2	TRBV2	CASIPPGLAMNEQFF
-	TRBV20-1	CSARDGVSETQYF
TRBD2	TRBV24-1	CATSDASGGASYNEQFF
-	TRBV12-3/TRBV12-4	CASSFQAGSYNYTF
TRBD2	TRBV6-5	CASSSTSGGFRDTQYF